This T cell receptor beta chain emerged from a study of blood T cell repertoires in COVID-19. Data came from immunoSEQ multiplex PCR; TCRdb stores just in-frame clones and leaves some out. This repertoire shows 55,000 to 75,000 clones, over 65% found once; its top ten account for about 40%. The trim removed 5 bases at V and 4 bases at J, leaving 3 bases unmatched. Germline assignment: CDR1 MRHNA and CDR2 SNTAGT. CDR3 length: 14 residues. The V gene is TRBV6-4, the J gene TRBJ2-2; 8 positions match TRBD1. The sequence was obtained from a woman aged 65 to 85 with acute or convalescent COVID-19. The sequencing input was peripheral blood. The CDR3 sequence is CASSHTGGTGELFF. In DNA, the CDR3 is TGTGCCAGCAGTCATACAGGGGGCACCGGGGAGCTGTTTTTT.